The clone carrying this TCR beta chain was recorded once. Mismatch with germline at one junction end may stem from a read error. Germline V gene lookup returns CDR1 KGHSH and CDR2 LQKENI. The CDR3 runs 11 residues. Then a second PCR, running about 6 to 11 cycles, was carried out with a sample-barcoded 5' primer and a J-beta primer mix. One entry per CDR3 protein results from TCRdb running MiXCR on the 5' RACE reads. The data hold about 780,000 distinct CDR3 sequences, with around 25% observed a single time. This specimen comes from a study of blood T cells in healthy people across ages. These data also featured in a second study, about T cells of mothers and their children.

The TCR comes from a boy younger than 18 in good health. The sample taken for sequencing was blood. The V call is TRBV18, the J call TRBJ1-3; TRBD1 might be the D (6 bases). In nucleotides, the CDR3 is TGTGCCAGCTCACGTCGGGACACCCGGGATTTT. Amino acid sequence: CASSRRDTRDF. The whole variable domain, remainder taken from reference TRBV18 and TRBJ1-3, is NAGVMQNPRHLVRRRGQEARLRCSPMKGHSHVYWYRQLPEEGLKFMVYLQKENIIDESGMPKERFSAEFPKEGPSILRIQQVVRGDSAAYFCASSRRDTRDFGEGSWLTVV.